In its sample, the clone carrying this TCR beta chain was seen many times. The antigen is undetermined. MiXCR, applied by TCRdb to the RACE reads, yields one record per CDR3 protein. The data show roughly 60,000 distinct CDR3 sequences, with about 7% seen just once and 1.5% to 2% held by the top ten. Time point in this sample: pre-sensitization, week 0. The treatment here: therapeutic diphenylcyclopropenone sensitization with weekly scalp DPC. The data belong to a study of human T cells and chemical hapten exposure. Study-wide findings and caveats: With DPC sensitization, TCRs exceeding 1 in 1000 frequency showed no change. There was a positive correlation between PT1 expanded TCR counts and patch test score.

Germline V gives CDR1 SGHNT, CDR2 YYREEE (reference sequence). The CDR3 totals 14 residues. Unmatched junction bases numbered 2, after V lost 7 bases and J lost 0 bases. The sequenced sample was whole blood, obtained in connection with sensitization to the hapten diphenylcyclopropenone (DPC). This TCR derives from a woman in her thirties with alopecia areata. Some clones in this sample may be carry-over from other donors' samples. The chain joins TRBV5-4 to TRBJ2-3, with 10 bases identical to TRBD2. This CDR3 reads CASASGGSTDTQYF. The CDR3 nucleotides read TGTGCCAGCGCTAGCGGGGGAAGCACAGATACGCAGTATTTT.